This TCR beta chain was identified in a study of Ad26.COV2.S vaccination and SARS-CoV-2 variants. Across the study: Vaccine-arm donor from the placebo-controlled COV1001 Ad26.COV2.S trial. Ad26.COV2.S, an intramuscular injection, was given once or twice 56 days apart.

Germline V gives CDR1 MGHRA, CDR2 YSYEKL. The CDR3 contains 18 residues. V dropped 2 bases and J dropped 0 bases, with 17 bases sitting between them. With regard to this clone: The antigen is undetermined.

Notes on the study in general: Substantial breadth in spike-specific CD8+ and CD4+ T cell responses was reportedly seen after vaccination.

The treatment is: around 19 received Ad26.COV2.S at low or high dose, single or two shots; a few received placebo; per-sample allocation not given. Sampling was done on day 63 after the first vaccine or placebo injection. Profiled with immunoSEQ multiplex PCR; TCRdb holds only in-frame clones, not every one. In the table there are approximately 500,000 clones, around nine tenths of which are singletons. V gene TRBV4-1 combines with J gene TRBJ1-5, with D tentatively TRBD1 (6 bases). Sequencing was performed on peripheral blood, taken in a trial of Ad26.COV2.S vaccine versus placebo. The receptor comes from a person between 18 and 65 years old who received the Ad26.COV2.S COVID-19 vaccine or a placebo. CDR3 amino acids: CASSQYSAGADSNQPQHF. Here the CDR3 DNA reads TGCGCCAGCAGCCAATACTCCGCAGGGGCCGATAGCAATCAGCCCCAGCATTTT.